The next 7 T cell receptor beta chains were all read from a single sample in a study of shared clonotypes between healthy human individuals (dated by TCRdb to 2020 to 2022). The library relied on the immunoSEQ multiplex PCR assay. Imported from immuneACCESS, the table was reduced by TCRdb to in-frame sequences with V and J called. These copies leave out some clones; in studies compared against another copy, an unresolved V gene accounts for under half, and the cause of the remainder is not known. The sample data list hundreds of thousands of clones, and roughly 95% of these were observed just once. Roughly 0.12% of the sample is held by the ten biggest clonotypes. CD8 naive samples were CD45RO-negative cells positively selected for CCR7, giving a CD45RA+CCR7+ population that excluded TemRA cells. Sequencing was done on a sample of naive CD8+ T cells sorted from blood. The cell subset or site label corresponds to: CD45RA+CCR7+. All receptors come from a woman aged 30 to 39 in good health.

The J gene is TRBJ1-4, the V gene TRBV16; 8 positions agree with TRBD1. The germline CDR1 and CDR2 sequences are KGHSY and FQNENV. V was clipped by 2 bases and J by 5 bases; unmatched bases: 7. The CDR3 length is 16 residues. The DNA for the CDR3 is TGTGCCAGCAGCCAACGACAGGGGTTAGGGAATGAAAAACTGTTTTTT. Translating gives CASSQRQGLGNEKLFF.

This chain connects TRBV27 to TRBJ2-1; no definite D call. Germline values: CDR1 MNHEY, CDR2 SMNVEV (reference sequence). The V gene lost 2 bases and the J gene lost 0 bases, with 11 bases spanning the gap. The CDR3 is made up of 16 amino acids. Here the CDR3 reads CASSLAPAFSYNEQFF. Written as DNA, the CDR3 is TGTGCCAGCAGTTTAGCCCCAGCCTTCTCCTACAATGAGCAGTTCTTC.

The chain recombines TRBV2 with TRBJ1-4; D unclear. Deletions cut 3 bases from V and 1 base from J, with 12 bases between. In germline, CDR1 is SNHLY, CDR2 FYNNEI. The CDR3 covers 16 residues. In DNA form, the CDR3 reads TGTGCCAGCAGTGATGGGGTGGAGGTAACTAATGAAAAACTGTTTTTT. Protein sequence: CASSDGVEVTNEKLFF.

The chain carries TRBV28 and TRBJ1-4, with D maybe TRBD1 (5 bases). CDR1 and CDR2 from the germline V gene are MDHEN and SYDVKM. V was clipped by 6 bases and J by 8 bases, with 7 bases between them. This CDR3 spans 11 amino acids. The CDR3 spells CASRNREKLFF. The CDR3 DNA reads TGTGCCAGCAGGAACAGGGAAAAACTGTTTTTT.

The genes are TRBV11-3 and TRBJ2-1, with TRBD2 identical over 8 bases. CDR1 and CDR2 (germline): SGHNT, YENEEA. The CDR3 sequence is 15 residues long. Unmatched junction bases numbered 8, after V lost 4 bases and J lost 6 bases. The CDR3 spells CASSWGSGSPNEQFF. Here the CDR3 DNA reads TGTGCCAGCAGCTGGGGGAGCGGGAGTCCCAATGAGCAGTTCTTC.

The chain couples TRBV9 to TRBJ2-3; TRBD2 matches 7 bases. With 7 bases clipped from V and 4 bases from J, the junction kept 12 bases outside the gene matches. The germline gives CDR1 SGDLS, CDR2 YYNGEE. The CDR3 runs 15 residues. DNA for the CDR3: TGTGCCAGCGGGGGTGGCGGGAGCAGGGCAGATACGCAGTATTTT. Amino acids: CASGGGGSRADTQYF.

The CDR3 here is CASRTDRQQETQYF. The DNA for the CDR3 is TGTGCCAGCAGGACTGACAGGCAGCAAGAGACCCAGTACTTC. V usage is TRBV27 and J usage is TRBJ2-5; perhaps TRBD1 as D (6 bases). Germline loops: CDR1 MNHEY, CDR2 SMNVEV (reference sequence). The CDR3 is 14 residues long. V lost 6 bases, J lost 2 bases, and 13 bases lay in between.